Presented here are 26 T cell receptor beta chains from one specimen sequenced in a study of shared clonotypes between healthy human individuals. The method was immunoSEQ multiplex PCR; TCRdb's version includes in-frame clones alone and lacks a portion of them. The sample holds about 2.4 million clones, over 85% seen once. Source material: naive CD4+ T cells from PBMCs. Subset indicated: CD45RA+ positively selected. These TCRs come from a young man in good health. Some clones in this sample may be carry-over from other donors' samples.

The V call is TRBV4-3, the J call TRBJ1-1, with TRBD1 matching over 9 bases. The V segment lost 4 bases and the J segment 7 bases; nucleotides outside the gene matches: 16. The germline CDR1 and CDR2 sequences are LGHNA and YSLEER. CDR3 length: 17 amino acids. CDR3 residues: CASSRTGGGSLVGEAFF. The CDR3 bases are TGCGCCAGCAGCCGCACAGGGGGCGGGTCCCTCGTTGGTGAAGCTTTCTTT.

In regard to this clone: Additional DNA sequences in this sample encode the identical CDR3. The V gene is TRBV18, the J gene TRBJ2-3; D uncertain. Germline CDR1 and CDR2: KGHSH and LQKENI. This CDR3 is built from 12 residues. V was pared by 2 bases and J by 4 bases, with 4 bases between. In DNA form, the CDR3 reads TGTGCCAGCTCACCAACCCCAGATACGCAGTATTTT. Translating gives CASSPTPDTQYF.

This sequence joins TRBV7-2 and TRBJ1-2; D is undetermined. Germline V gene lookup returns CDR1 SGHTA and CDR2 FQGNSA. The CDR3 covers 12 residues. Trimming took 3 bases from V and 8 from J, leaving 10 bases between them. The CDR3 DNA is TGTGCCAGCAGCTTTGAGGAGACCGGCTACACCTTC. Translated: CASSFEETGYTF.

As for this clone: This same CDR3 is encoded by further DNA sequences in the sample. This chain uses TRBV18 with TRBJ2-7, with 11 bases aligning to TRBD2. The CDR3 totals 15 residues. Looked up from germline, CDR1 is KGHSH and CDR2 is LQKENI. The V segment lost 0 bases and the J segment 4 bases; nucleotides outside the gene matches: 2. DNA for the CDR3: TGTGCCAGCTCACCACCTACTAGCGGGAGTTACGAGCAGTACTTC. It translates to CASSPPTSGSYEQYF.

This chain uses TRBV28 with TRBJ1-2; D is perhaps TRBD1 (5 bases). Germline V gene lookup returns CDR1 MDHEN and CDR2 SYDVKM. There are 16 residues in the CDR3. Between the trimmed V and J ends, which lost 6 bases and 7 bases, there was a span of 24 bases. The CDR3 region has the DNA TGTGCCAGCAGCACGCCCGCAAGAACAGGTTGGAGTGGCTACACCTTC. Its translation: CASSTPARTGWSGYTF.

CDR3 sequence: CASSLSRQGGGYTF. DNA for the CDR3: TGTGCCAGCAGCTTATCCCGACAGGGAGGGGGCTACACCTTC. The V call is TRBV7-2, the J call TRBJ1-2; the match to TRBD1 covers 7 bases. The junction had 8 bases not matched to a gene; V was cut back by 2 bases and J by 8 bases. The CDR3 extends over 14 amino acids. Germline CDR1 SGHTA, CDR2 FQGNSA. The full variable domain, completed using reference TRBV7-2 and TRBJ1-2, is GAGVSQSPSNKVTEKGKDVELRCDPISGHTALYWYRQSLGQGLEFLIYFQGNSAPDKSGLPSDRFSAERTGGSVSTLTIQRTQQEDSAVYLCASSLSRQGGGYTFGSGTRLTVV.

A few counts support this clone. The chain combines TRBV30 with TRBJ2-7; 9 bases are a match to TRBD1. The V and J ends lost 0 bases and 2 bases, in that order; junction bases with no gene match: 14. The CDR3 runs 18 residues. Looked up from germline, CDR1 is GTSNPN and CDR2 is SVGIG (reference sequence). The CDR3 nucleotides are TGTGCCTGGAGTGTACTCGGCGGGGACAGGGTATCCACCTACGAGCAGTACTTC. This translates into CAWSVLGGDRVSTYEQYF. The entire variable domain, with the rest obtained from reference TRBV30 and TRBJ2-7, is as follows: SQTIHQWPATLVQPVGSPLSLECTVEGTSNPNLYWYRQAAGRGLQLLFYSVGIGQISSEVPQNLSASRPQDRQFILSSKKLLLSDSGFYLCAWSVLGGDRVSTYEQYFGPGTRLTVT.

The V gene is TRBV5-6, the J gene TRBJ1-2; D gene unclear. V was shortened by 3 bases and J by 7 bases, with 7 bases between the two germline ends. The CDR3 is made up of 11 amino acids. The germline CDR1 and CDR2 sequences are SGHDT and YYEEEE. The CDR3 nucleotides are TGTGCCAGCAGCTCCTTTAGTGGCTACACCTTC. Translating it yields CASSSFSGYTF.

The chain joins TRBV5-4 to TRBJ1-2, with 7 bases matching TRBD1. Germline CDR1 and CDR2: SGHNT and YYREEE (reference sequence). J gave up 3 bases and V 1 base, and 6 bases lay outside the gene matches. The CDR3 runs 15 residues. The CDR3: CASSLRQGWDYGYTF. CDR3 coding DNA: TGTGCCAGCAGCTTGAGACAGGGCTGGGACTATGGCTACACCTTC.

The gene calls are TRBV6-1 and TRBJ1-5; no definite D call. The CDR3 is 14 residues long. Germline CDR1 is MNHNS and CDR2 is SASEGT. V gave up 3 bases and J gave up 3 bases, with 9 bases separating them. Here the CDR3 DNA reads TGTGCCAGCAGTGACAGGTTGCTCAATCAGCCCCAGCATTTT. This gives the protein CASSDRLLNQPQHF.

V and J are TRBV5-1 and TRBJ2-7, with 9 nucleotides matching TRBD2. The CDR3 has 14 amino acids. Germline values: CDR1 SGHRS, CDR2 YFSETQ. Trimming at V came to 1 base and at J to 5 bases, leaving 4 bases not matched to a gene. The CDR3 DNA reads TGCGCCAGCAGCTTGTGGACTAGCGACAACGAGCAGTACTTC. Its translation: CASSLWTSDNEQYF.

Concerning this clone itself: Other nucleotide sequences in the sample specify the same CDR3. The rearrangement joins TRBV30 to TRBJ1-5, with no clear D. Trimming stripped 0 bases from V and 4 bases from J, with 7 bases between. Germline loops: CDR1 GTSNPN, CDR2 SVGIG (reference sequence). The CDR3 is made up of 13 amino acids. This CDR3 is CAWSVRRNQPQHF. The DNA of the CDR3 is TGTGCCTGGAGTGTTCGGCGAAATCAGCCCCAGCATTTT.

The CDR3 DNA follows: TGTGCCAGCAGCCCCGACAGGGTCCCAGATACGCAGTATTTT. This translates into CASSPDRVPDTQYF. J is TRBJ2-3 and V is TRBV7-3, with TRBD1 matching 7 bases. The CDR3 has 14 amino acids. Germline CDR1 reads SGHTA; CDR2 reads FQGTGA. V lost 5 bases and J lost 4; bases outside the gene matches: 6. Full variable domain (missing parts from reference TRBV7-3 and TRBJ2-3): GAGVSQTPSNKVTEKGKYVELRCDPISGHTALYWYRQSLGQGPEFLIYFQGTGAADDSGLPNDRFFAVRPEGSVSTLKIQRTERGDSAVYLCASSPDRVPDTQYFGPGTRLTVL.

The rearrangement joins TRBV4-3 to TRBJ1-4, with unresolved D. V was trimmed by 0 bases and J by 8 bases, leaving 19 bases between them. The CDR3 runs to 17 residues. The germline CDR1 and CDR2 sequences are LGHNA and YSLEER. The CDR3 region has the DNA TGCGCCAGCAGCCAAGAAGTATTTAGCATTGGGAGGGAAAAACTGTTTTTT. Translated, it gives CASSQEVFSIGREKLFF.

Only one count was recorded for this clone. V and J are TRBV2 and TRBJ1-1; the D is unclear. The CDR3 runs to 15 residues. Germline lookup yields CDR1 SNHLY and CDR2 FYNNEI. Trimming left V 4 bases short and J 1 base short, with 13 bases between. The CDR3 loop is CASSALGVSNTEAFF. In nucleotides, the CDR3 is TGTGCCAGCAGTGCGTTGGGAGTGTCGAACACTGAAGCTTTCTTT. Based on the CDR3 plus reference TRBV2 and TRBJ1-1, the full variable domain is EPEVTQTPSHQVTQMGQEVILRCVPISNHLYFYWYRQILGQKVEFLVSFYNNEISEKSEIFDDQFSVERPDGSNFTLKIRSTKLEDSAMYFCASSALGVSNTEAFFGQGTRLTVV.

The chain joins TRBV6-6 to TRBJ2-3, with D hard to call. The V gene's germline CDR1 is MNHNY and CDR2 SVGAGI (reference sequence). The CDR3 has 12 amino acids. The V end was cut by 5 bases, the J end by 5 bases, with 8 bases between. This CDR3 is CASSLRLDTQYF. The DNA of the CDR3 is TGTGCCAGCAGTCTGCGGTTAGATACGCAGTATTTT.

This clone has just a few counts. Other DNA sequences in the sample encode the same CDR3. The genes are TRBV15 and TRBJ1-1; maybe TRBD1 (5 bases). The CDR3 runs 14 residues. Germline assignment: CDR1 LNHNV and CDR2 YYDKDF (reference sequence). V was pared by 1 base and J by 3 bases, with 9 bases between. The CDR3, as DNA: TGTGCCACCAGCAGAGTGGGAGGGGACACTGAAGCTTTCTTT. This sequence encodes CATSRVGGDTEAFF.

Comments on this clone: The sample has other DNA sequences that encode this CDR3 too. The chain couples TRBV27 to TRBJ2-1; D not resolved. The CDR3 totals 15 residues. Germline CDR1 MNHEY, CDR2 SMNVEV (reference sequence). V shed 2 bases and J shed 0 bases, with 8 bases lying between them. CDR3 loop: CASSLGLPSYNEQFF. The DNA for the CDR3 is TGTGCCAGCAGTTTAGGGCTTCCCTCCTACAATGAGCAGTTCTTC.

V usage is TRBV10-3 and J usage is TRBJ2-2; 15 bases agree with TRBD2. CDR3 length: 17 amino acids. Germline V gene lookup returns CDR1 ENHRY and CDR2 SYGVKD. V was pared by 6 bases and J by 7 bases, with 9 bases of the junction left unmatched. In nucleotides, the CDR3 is TGTGCCATCAGGAGGACTAGCGGGAGGGCGGGAGTCGGGGAGCTGTTTTTT. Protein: CAIRRTSGRAGVGELFF.

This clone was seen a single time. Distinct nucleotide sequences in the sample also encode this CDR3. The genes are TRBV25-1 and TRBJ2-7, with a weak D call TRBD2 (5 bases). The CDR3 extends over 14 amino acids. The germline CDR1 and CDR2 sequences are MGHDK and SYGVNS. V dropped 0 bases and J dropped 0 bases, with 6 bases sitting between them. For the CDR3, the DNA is TGTGCCAGCAGTGAATATGGGAGCTCCTACGAGCAGTACTTC. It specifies CASSEYGSSYEQYF.

CDR3 sequence (DNA): TGTGCCAGCAGCGCCTACGGTGGGAAAGAGACCCAGTACTTC. Translating it yields CASSAYGGKETQYF. The chain uses TRBV9 and TRBJ2-5; D gene unclear. The CDR3 covers 14 residues. V was pared by 3 bases and J by 3 bases, with 12 bases between. Looked up from germline, CDR1 is SGDLS and CDR2 is YYNGEE.

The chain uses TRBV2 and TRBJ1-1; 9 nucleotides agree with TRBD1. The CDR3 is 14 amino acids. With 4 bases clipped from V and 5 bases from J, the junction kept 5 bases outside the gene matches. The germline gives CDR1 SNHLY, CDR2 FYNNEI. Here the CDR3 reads CASSGTGASTEAFF. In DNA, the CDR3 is TGTGCCAGCAGTGGGACAGGGGCAAGTACTGAAGCTTTCTTT.

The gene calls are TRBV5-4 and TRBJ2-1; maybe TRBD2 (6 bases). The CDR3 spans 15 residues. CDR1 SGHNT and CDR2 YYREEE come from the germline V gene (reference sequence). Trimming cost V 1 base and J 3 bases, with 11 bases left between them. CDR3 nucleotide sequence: TGTGCCAGCAGCTTGTACGGGAGAGTCTACAATGAGCAGTTCTTC. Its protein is CASSLYGRVYNEQFF.

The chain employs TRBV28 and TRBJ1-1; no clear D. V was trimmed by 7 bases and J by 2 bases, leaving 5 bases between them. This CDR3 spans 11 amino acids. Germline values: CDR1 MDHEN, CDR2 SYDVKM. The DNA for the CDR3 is TGTGCCAGCACCATAAACACTGAAGCTTTCTTT. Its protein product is CASTINTEAFF.

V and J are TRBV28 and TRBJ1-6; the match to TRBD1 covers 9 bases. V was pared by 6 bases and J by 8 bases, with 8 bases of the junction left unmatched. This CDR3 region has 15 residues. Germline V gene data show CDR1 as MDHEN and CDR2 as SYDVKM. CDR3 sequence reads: CASSRNRGLHSPLHF. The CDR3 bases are TGTGCCAGCAGCCGAAACAGGGGGCTCCATTCACCCCTCCACTTT.

The CDR3 coding sequence is TGCGCCAGCAGCTCAGTTGGGACGAGAGGAGATACGCAGTATTTT. This codes for CASSSVGTRGDTQYF. The chain couples TRBV5-1 to TRBJ2-3; the D gene could be TRBD1 or TRBD2 (5 bases each). This CDR3 is 15 amino acids long. Trimming took off 3 bases at V and 5 bases at J, with 16 bases between the two ends. Germline CDR1 SGHRS, CDR2 YFSETQ.